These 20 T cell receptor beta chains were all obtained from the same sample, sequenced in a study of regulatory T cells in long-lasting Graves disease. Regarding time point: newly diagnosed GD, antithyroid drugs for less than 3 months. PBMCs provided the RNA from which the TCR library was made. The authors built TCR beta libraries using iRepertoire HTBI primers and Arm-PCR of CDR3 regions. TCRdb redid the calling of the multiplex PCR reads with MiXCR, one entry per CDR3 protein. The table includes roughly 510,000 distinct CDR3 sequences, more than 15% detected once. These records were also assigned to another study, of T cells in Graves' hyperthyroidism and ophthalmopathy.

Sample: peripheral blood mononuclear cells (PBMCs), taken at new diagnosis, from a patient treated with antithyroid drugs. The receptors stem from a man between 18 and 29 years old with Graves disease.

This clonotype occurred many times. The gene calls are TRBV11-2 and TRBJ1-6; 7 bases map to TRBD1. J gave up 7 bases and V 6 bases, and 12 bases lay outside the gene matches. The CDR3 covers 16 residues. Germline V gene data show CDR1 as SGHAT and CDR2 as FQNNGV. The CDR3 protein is CASSSEPGTDNSPLHF. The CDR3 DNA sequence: TGTGCCAGCAGTTCGGAGCCGGGGACAGACAATTCACCCCTCCACTTT.

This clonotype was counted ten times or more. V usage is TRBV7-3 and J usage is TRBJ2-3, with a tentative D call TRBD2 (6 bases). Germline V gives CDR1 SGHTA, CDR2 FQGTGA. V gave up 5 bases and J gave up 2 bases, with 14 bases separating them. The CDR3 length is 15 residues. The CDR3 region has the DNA TGTGCCAGCAGCATCTCGGGGGATACCACAGATACGCAGTATTTT. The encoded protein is CASSISGDTTDTQYF.

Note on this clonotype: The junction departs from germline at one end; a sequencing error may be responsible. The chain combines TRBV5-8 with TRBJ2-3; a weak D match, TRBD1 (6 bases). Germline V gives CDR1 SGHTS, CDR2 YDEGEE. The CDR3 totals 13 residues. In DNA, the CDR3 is TGTGCCAGCAGCAAAGAAATCGGGCAGGGGAAGTACTTC. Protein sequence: CASSKEIGQGKYF.

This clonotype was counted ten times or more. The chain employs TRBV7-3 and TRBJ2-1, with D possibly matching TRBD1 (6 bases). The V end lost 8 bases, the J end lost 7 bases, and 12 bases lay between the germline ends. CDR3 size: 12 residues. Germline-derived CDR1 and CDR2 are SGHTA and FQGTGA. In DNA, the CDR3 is TGTGCCAGCGGAAACGGACAGAATGAGCAGTTCTTC. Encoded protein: CASGNGQNEQFF. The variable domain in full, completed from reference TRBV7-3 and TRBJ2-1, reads GAGVSQTPSNKVTEKGKYVELRCDPISGHTALYWYRQSLGQGPEFLIYFQGTGAADDSGLPNDRFFAVRPEGSVSTLKIQRTERGDSAVYLCASGNGQNEQFFGPGTRLTVL.

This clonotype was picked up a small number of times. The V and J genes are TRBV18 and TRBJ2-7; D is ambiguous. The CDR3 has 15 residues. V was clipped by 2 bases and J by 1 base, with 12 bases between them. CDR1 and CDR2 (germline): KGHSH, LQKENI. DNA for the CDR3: TGTGCCAGCTCACCAGGAGTACCGAAATCCTACGAGCAGTACTTC. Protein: CASSPGVPKSYEQYF.

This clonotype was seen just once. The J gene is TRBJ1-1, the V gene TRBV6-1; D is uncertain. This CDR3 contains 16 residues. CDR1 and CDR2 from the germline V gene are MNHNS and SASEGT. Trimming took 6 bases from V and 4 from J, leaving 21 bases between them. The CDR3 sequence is CASRTLFGGGSTEAFF. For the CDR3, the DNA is TGTGCCAGCAGGACGCTTTTCGGCGGAGGGAGCACTGAAGCTTTCTTT.

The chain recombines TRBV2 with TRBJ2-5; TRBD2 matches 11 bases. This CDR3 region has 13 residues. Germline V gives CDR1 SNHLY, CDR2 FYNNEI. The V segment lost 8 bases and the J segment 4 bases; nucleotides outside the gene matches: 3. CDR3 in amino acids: CASRTSGRETQYF. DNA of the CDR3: TGTGCCAGCCGTACTAGCGGGAGAGAGACCCAGTACTTC.

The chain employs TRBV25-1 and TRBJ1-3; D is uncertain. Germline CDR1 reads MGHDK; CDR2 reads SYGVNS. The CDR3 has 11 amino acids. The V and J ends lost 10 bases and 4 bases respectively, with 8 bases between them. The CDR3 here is CATHTGNTIYF. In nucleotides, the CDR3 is TGTGCCACACATACGGGAAACACCATATATTTT.

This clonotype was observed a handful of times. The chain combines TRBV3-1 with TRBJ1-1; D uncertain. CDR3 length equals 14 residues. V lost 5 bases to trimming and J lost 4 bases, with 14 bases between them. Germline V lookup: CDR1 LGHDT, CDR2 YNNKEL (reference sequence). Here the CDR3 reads CASSSRNGGTEAFF. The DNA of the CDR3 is TGTGCCAGCAGCTCCAGGAACGGCGGCACTGAAGCTTTCTTT.

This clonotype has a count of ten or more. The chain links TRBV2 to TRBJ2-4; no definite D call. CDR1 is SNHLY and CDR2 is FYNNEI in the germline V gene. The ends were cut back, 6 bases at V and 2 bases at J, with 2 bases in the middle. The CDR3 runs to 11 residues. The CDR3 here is CASSTKNIQYF. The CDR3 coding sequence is TGTGCCAGCAGCACCAAAAACATTCAGTACTTC.

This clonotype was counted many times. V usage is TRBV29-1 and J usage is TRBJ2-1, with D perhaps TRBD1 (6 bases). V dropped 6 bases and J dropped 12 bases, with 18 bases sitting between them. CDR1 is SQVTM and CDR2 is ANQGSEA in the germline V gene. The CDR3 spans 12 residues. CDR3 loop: CSVSGTSEGQFF. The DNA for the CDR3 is TGCAGCGTATCAGGGACATCGGAAGGGCAGTTCTTC.

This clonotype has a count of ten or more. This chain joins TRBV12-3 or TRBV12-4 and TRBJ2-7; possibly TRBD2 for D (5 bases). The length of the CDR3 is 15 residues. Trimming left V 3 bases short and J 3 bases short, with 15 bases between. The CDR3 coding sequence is TGTGCCAGCAGTTTTTGGCTAGCTCCAAACTACGAGCAGTACTTC. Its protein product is CASSFWLAPNYEQYF.

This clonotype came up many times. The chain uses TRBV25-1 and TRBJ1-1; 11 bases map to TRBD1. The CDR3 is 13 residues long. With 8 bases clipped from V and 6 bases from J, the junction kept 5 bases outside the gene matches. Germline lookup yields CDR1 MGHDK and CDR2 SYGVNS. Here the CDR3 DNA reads TGTGCCAGCCCTAAGGACAGGGGGCCTGAAGCTTTCTTT. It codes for CASPKDRGPEAFF.

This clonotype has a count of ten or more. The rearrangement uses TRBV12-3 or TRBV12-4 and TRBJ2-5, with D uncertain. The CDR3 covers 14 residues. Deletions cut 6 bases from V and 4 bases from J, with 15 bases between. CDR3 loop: CASSSSLEGETQYF. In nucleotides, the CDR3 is TGTGCCAGCAGCTCGTCCTTGGAAGGAGAGACCCAGTACTTC.

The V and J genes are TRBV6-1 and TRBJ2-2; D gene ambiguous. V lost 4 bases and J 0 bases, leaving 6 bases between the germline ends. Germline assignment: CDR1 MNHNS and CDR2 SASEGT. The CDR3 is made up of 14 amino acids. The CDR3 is CASSGWPNTGELFF. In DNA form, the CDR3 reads TGTGCCAGCAGTGGGTGGCCGAACACCGGGGAGCTGTTTTTT.

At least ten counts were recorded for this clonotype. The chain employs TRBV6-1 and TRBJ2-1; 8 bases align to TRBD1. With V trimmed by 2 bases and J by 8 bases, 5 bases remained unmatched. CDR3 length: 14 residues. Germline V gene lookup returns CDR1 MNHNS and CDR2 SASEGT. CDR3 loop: CASSEQGARDEQFF. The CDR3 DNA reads TGTGCCAGCAGTGAACAGGGGGCGAGGGATGAGCAGTTCTTC.

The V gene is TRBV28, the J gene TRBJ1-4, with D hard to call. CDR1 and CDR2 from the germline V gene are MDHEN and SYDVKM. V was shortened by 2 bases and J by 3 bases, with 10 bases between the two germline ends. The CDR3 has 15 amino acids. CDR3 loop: CASSLLGAANEKLFF. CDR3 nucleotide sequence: TGTGCCAGCAGTTTACTAGGCGCAGCTAATGAAAAACTGTTTTTT.

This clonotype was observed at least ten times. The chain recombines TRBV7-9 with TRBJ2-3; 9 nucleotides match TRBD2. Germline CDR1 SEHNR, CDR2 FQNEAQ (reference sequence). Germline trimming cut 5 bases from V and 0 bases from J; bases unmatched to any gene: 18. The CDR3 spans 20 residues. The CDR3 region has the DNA TGTGCCAGCAGCCGCCAGTTGGGGCTAGCGGGAACTGCGAGCACAGATACGCAGTATTTT. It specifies CASSRQLGLAGTASTDTQYF.

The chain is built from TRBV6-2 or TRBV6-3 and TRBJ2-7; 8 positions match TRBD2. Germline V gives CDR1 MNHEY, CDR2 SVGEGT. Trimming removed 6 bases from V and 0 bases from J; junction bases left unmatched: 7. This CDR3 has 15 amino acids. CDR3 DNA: TGTGCCAGCAGAACAAGCGGGAGTGGCTCCTACGAGCAGTACTTC. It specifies CASRTSGSGSYEQYF.

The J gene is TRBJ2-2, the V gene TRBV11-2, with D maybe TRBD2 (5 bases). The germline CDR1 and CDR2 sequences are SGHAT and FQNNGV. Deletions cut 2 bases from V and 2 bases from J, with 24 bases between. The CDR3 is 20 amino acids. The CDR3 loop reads CASSLILWFRGSGNTGELFF. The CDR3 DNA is TGTGCCAGCAGCTTAATCTTGTGGTTTCGAGGAAGCGGTAACACCGGGGAGCTGTTTTTT.